What follows describes a single T cell receptor (beta chain). This clone has more than one count but fewer than ten. Its antigen is unknown. Base qualities are not at hand, and no much larger clone is one base apart. This sample is drawn from a study of cytotoxic CD8 clonotypes in ibrutinib-treated CLL (TCRdb year 2021). In terms of the full investigation: The cohort included around 16 treatment-naive and around 10 relapsed/refractory patients; 17 to 18 were IGHV unmutated. Response samples were obtained after a median of around eleven months of treatment, with a range of about 6 to 36 months. Of the 85 to 95 participants in the trial, about two dozen had longitudinal samples available. Samples averaged approximately 260,000 productive templates and approximately 100,000 productive rearrangements. Partial responses were observed in about 25 patients and complete responses in 2; after a median follow-up of around 68 months, remission was maintained in 15 or so patients and progression was observed in about twelve. Cryopreserved peripheral blood mononuclear cells were collected before treatment, at response, and at either disease progression or sustained remission. Every sample from remission and from progressive disease was obtained while the patients were still on ibrutinib.

The full study reports these points: Sampling times were not matched between patients in sustained remission and patients whose disease was progressing, and lymph node repertoires were not examined. Public clonotypes were rare and either shrank or stayed stable during treatment, and the rise in clonality at ibrutinib response reflected expansion of private clonotypes. Clonality increased at ibrutinib response, stayed stable in sustained remission, and fell back toward baseline at progression. Baseline clonality exceeded that of age-matched healthy donors and correlated strongly with circulating CD8+ T-cell counts.

V trim: 11 bases; J trim: 4 bases; unmatched bases: 16. Inclusive of the bounding cysteine and phenylalanine, the CDR3 is 16 residues long. Left in the record is the CDR3 DNA by itself, 48 bases read in frame from the first base. CDR1 is given as ENHRY and CDR2 as SYGVKD, both from the germline V gene. On a MiSeq, deep resolution sequencing aimed for a depth between 1 in 1 million and 1 in 200,000 T cells, with each clonotype covered approximately 10x on average. The immunoSEQ hsTCRB Kit was used to generate the TCR beta libraries. On the authors' methods: The data were analyzed with ImmunoSEQ Analyzer and ImmunoSEQ Data Assistant, and V, D and J gene assignments followed IMGT definitions. Clonality was computed as one minus normalized Shannon entropy of productive rearrangement frequencies, ranging from 0 to 1. Public clonotype analysis was restricted to overrepresented clonotypes comprising at least 0.05% of each patient's repertoire. Approximately 13 age-matched healthy donor repertoires from immuneACCESS served as clonality controls. Not all clones reach the TCRdb copy of this immuneACCESS table, which keeps in-frame sequences only. Checked studies attribute under half of the gap to unresolved V genes and leave the rest unexplained. That table furnishes V, J and clone size, whereas the DNA furnished D and trimming. The sample data list 100,000 or so clones, and more than 55% of these were observed just once. The ten largest account for 35% to 40% of the sample.

The time point label on this specimen signifies: approximately 2 years on ibrutinib. For TCR beta library preparation, 1.5 to 2 micrograms of genomic DNA was extracted from cryopreserved PBMCs. Longitudinal blood samples from CLL patients receiving ibrutinib monotherapy were subjected to high-throughput TCR beta sequencing. The patients took part in an open-label, single-center phase 2 trial of ibrutinib monotherapy. The rearranged chain carries TRBV10-3 and TRBJ2-1, and 8 junctional nucleotides match TRBD2. Sequenced here: PBMCs, sampled after 24 months of ibrutinib treatment. The source of this sequence is a human donor with chronic lymphocytic leukemia. The DNA is TGTGCCGCCAGAGGCGGGGCTAGCGGGTCGTACAATGAGCAGTTCTTC. This gives the protein CAARGGASGSYNEQFF.